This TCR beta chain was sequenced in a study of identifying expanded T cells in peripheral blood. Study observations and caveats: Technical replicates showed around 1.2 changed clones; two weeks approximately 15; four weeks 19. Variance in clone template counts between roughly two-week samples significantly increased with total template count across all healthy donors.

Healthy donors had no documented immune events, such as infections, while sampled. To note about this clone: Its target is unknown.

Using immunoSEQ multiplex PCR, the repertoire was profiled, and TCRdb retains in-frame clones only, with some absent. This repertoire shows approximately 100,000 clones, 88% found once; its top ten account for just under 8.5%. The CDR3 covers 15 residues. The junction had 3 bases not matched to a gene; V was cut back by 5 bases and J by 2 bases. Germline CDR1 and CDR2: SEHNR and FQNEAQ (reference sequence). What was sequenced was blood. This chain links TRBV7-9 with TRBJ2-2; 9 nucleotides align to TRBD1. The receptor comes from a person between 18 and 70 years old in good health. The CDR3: CASSAGQGNTGELFF. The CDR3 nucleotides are TGTGCCAGCAGCGCGGGACAGGGCAACACCGGGGAGCTGTTTTTT.